The entry that follows covers one TCR beta chain sequence. Its cognate antigen is unknown. The data were taken from a study of human T cells and chemical hapten exposure. Study results and caveats: Sensitization with DPC brought no change to TCRs above 1 in 1000 in frequency.

The germline CDR1 and CDR2 sequences are MNHNS and SASEGT. The CDR3 contains 14 residues. Trimming removed 5 bases from V and 6 bases from J, with 14 bases in between. Total RNA extraction was carried out from unfractionated whole blood. As the library was built, unique molecular identifiers were attached to individual cDNA molecules. In the original processing: There were a median of approximately 96,000 TCRs per sample, with a range from roughly 20,000 to 690,600. TCRdb re-called the 5' RACE reads through MiXCR, storing one row per CDR3 protein. The V and J calls and clone size are TCRdb's, not the authors'. This table holds roughly 81,000 distinct CDR3 sequences, under 10% found once.

The TCR was taken from a male donor in good health. V gene TRBV6-1 combines with J gene TRBJ2-1; D is unclear. CDR3 sequence reads: CASSLSRASNEQFF. For the CDR3, the DNA is TGTGCCAGCAGTTTAAGCCGGGCCTCCAATGAGCAGTTCTTC.